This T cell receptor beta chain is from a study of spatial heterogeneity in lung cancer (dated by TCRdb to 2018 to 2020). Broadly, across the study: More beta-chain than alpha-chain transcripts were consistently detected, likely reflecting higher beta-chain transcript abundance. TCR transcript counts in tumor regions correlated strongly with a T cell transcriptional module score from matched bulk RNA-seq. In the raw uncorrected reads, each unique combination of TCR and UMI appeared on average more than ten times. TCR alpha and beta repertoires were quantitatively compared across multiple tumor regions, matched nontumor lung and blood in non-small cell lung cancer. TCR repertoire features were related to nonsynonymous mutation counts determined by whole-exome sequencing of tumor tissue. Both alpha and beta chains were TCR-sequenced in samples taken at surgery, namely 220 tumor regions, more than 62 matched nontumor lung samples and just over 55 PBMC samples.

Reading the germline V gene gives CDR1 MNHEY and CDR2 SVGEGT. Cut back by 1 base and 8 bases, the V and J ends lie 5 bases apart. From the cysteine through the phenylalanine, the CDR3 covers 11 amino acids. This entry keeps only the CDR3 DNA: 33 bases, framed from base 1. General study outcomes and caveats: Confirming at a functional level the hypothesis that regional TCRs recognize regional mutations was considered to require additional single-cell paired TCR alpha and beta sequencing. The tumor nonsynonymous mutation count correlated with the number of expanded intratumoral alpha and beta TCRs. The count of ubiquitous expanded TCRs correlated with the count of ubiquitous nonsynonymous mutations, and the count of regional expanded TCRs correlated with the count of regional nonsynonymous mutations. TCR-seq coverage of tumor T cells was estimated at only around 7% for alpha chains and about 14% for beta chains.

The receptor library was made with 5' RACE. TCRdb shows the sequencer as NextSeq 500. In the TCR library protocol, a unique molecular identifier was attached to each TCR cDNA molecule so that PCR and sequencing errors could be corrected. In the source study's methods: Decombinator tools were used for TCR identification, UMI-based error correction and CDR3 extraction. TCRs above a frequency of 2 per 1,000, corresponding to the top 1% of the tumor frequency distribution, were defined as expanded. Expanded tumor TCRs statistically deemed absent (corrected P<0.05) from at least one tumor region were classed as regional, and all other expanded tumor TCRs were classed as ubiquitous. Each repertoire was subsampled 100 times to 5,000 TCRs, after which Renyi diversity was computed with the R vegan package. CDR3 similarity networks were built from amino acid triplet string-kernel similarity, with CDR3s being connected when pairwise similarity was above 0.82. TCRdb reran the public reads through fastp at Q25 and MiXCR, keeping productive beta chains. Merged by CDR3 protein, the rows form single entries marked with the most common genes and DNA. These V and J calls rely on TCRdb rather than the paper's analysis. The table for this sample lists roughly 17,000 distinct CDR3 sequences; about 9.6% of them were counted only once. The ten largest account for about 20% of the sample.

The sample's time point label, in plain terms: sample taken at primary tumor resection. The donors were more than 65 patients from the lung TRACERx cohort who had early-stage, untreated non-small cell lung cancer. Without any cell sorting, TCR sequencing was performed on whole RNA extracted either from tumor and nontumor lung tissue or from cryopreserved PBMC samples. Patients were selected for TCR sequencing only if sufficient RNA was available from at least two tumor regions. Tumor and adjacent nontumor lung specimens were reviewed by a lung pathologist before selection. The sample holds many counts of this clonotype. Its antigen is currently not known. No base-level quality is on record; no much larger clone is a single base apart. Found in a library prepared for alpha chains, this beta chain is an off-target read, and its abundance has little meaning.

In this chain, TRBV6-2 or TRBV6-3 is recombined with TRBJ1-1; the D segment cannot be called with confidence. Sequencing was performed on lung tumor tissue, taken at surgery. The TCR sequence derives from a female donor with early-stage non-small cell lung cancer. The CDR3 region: CASSYWGEAFF. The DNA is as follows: TGTGCCAGCAGTTACTGGGGAGAAGCTTTCTTT.